This T cell receptor (beta chain) came from a study of shared clonotypes between healthy human individuals (dated by TCRdb to 2018 to 2021). Study-level background: The cohort comprised two women and a few men aged 18 to 49 years. For each donor, CD4 naive and CD4 memory were each run on three plates, CD8 naive on two plates, and CD8 memory on one plate. Blood TCR repertoires of roughly five healthy adults were deeply sequenced to estimate repertoire size and the extent of clonotype sharing between individuals. Different laboratories and diverse techniques were used to prepare libraries and sequence TCR repertoires, to increase sequencing depth and limit assay-specific biases. Per donor, leukapheresis produced somewhere between about 0.9 and 9.5 billion PBMCs. Here is what the overall study found, with its caveats: Sampling was limited to blood, and TCR repertoires in tissue likely differ from TCR repertoires in blood. Pairwise subsampling indicated that sequencing depth was expected to affect the degree of clonotype sharing among donors. Even with the large sequencing depth, rarefaction of the sorted-subset datasets indicated that sequencing was incomplete. Clonotypes shared by all four sorted-subset donors showed higher generation probabilities than non-shared clonotypes. Because the study included only a small number of donors, the genetic and exposure-history diversity represented was limited. Larger estimated clonotype richness was generally found for naive subsets than for memory subsets. When several donors were compared, the shared fraction of clonotypes was around 5% for naive CD4, around 4% for naive CD8, 2.3% for memory CD4, and 0.35% to 0.4% for memory CD8.

Using the deep immunoSEQ assay, multiplex PCR amplified TCR CDR3 regions from genomic DNA. Extracted genomic DNA from each cell subset was spread evenly across all wells of several immunoSEQ 96-well plates, with each plate serving as a replicate. For sorted subsets, each replicate PCR was loaded with roughly 0.2 ug genomic DNA, equivalent to about 30,000 T cell genomes. Purified libraries were measured with a Qubit 3.0 fluorometer, size-checked on a Bioanalyzer 2100, and measured again with the KAPA Library Quantification kit. Every immunoSEQ 96-well plate was sequenced on a dedicated single-read 150-cycle Illumina NextSeq 550 flow cell. Regarding the original processing steps: Because the immunoSEQ output included only junctional sequences and no quality scores, the filtering could not be the same as the filtering used for full-length reads. To assign V/J genes and CDR3, sequences were annotated against IMGT germline references using PyIR, a Python wrapper for IgBLAST v1.9. Any read was removed if the V/J assignment was weak (E-value above 1e-6), the CDR3 was missing, or the read contained stop codons, out-of-frame junctions, or ambiguous translated residues. A V3J clonotype was defined by an identical inferred V gene, J gene, and CDR3 amino acid sequence. To compute the percentage overlap between repertoires, the number of shared unique clonotypes was divided by the size of the smaller repertoire. Richness of each repertoire was evaluated using RTK rarefaction, the Chao1 estimator, and Recon v2.1 estimates of unobserved clonotypes. Generation probabilities for all TCRbeta clonotypes obtained by the gDNA method from a handful of donors were computed using OLGA. Here the immuneACCESS table is served through TCRdb, limited to in-frame sequences with V and J called. Missing clones are a known gap in these copies; in checked studies unresolved V genes cover under half, and the rest lacks a known reason. Clonal size and the V and J genes are those of that table, whereas D and trimming came from the DNA. The sample yields 2 million to 2.5 million clones; approximately 95% were counted once. The ten most abundant clones make up more than 0.1% of the sample.

The CDR3 contains 18 residues, cysteine and phenylalanine counted. This entry keeps only the CDR3 DNA: 54 bases, framed from base 1. V has 4 bases trimmed and J has 0 bases trimmed; junction bases matching no gene number 10. The germline V gene supplies CDR1 ENHRY and CDR2 SYGVKD. The donors were healthy, HIV-negative adults who had no recently reported acute infections or vaccinations. All donors were Caucasian adults living in Nashville, Tennessee, USA. Magnetic negative selection was used to enrich CD4+ T cells, after which naive cells were positively selected on CD45RA and the negative fraction became the memory subset. Blood was collected by leukapheresis, and PBMCs were isolated by Ficoll-Histopaque density gradient centrifugation and then cryopreserved in liquid nitrogen vapor phase. Purity and quantity of every magnetically sorted T cell population were checked by analytical flow cytometry. From each sorted fraction, genomic DNA was isolated and quantified by UV absorbance on a Nanodrop 2000c.

As concerns this clone: Its antigen target is currently unknown. No base quality values were provided; no much bigger clone lies one nucleotide off.

The sample consisted of naive CD4+ T cells sorted from blood. The cell subset or site label here, explained by the study, means: CD45RA+ positively selected. This receptor was identified in a man between 18 and 29 years old in good health. This receptor chain uses TRBV10-3 and TRBJ2-1, with 9 junctional bases fitting TRBD1. This receptor carries the CDR3 CAISGTGERTSSYNEQFF. In nucleotide form, the sequence is TGTGCCATCAGTGGGACAGGGGAAAGGACTAGCTCCTACAATGAGCAGTTCTTC.